Presented here are 8 T cell receptor beta chains from one specimen sequenced in a study of CD8+ T cells in alopecia areata. cDNA reverse transcribed from extracted RNA served as the sequencing template. Libraries were prepared by immunoSEQ multiplex PCR; TCRdb keeps only in-frame clonotypes and omits some of them. The sample lists roughly 280,000 clones; about three fifths were seen once. The treatment: oral pan-JAK inhibitor, 5-10 mg twice daily. The sample in question was CD4+ T cells sorted from blood, obtained around week 53, from a patient treated with tofacitinib. The receptors were gathered from a human donor with alopecia areata.

CDR3 sequence reads: CSAPLGPEAFF. The CDR3, as DNA: TGCAGTGCCCCCTTAGGACCGGAAGCTTTCTTT. J is TRBJ1-1 and V is TRBV20-1; no reliable D call. V shed 6 bases and J shed 8 bases, with 13 bases lying between them. This CDR3 has 11 amino acids. CDR1 and CDR2 from the germline V gene are DFQATT and SNEGSKA (reference sequence).

There are a few counts of this clone. The CDR3 DNA follows: TGCAGCGTTGAAAGAGGGACAGGGGCCTACAATGAGCAGTTCTTC. Amino acid sequence: CSVERGTGAYNEQFF. The genes are TRBV29-1 and TRBJ2-1; 10 bases are shared with TRBD1. This CDR3 spans 15 amino acids. The V and J ends lost 2 bases and 2 bases, in that order; junction bases with no gene match: 3. CDR1 SQVTM and CDR2 ANQGSEA come from the germline V gene.

The chain is built from TRBV5-1 and TRBJ2-6; tentatively, D is TRBD2 (5 bases). Germline V gives CDR1 SGHRS, CDR2 YFSETQ. This CDR3 is 16 amino acids long. Deletions cut 1 base from V and 2 bases from J, with 10 bases between. This CDR3 reads CASSLKGVAGANVLTF. In DNA, the CDR3 is TGCGCCAGCAGCTTGAAGGGAGTTGCTGGGGCCAACGTCCTGACTTTC.

The chain employs TRBV4-3 and TRBJ1-1; the D gene is possibly TRBD1 (5 bases). V was pared by 0 bases and J by 7 bases, with 9 bases between. This CDR3 contains 13 residues. CDR1 and CDR2 (germline): LGHNA, YSLEER. CDR3 DNA sequence: TGCGCCAGCAGCCAAGATTTGGGGCGTGAAGCTTTCTTT. The encoded protein is CASSQDLGREAFF.

The chain links TRBV5-4 to TRBJ1-6; 11 bases agree with TRBD1. The junction had 2 bases not matched to a gene; V was cut back by 4 bases and J by 8 bases. The CDR3 spans 14 residues. Germline V gene sequence: CDR1 SGHNT, CDR2 YYREEE (reference sequence). This chain's CDR3 is CASSADRGHSPLHF. DNA for the CDR3: TGTGCCAGCAGCGCGGACAGGGGGCATTCACCCCTCCACTTT.

The gene calls are TRBV5-6 and TRBJ1-2; D remains ambiguous. The CDR3 length is 15 residues. Between the trimmed V and J ends, which lost 4 bases and 4 bases, there was a span of 17 bases. Germline V gene data show CDR1 as SGHDT and CDR2 as YYEEEE. In DNA form, the CDR3 reads TGTGCCAGCAGCCCCCCCGGACGGAGAATCTATGGCTACACCTTC. It yields the protein CASSPPGRRIYGYTF.

The chain combines TRBV29-1 with TRBJ2-4; D is uncertain. Trimming took 8 bases from V and 10 from J, leaving 18 bases between them. Germline lookup yields CDR1 SQVTM and CDR2 ANQGSEA. There are 12 residues in the CDR3. The CDR3 DNA follows: TGCAGCCACCCAATTACAACGGGTATTCAGTACTTC. This sequence encodes CSHPITTGIQYF.

The chain has TRBV7-9 and TRBJ1-6, with 7 bases matching TRBD1. This CDR3 contains 16 residues. V shed 1 base and J 7 bases; nucleotides not matched to a gene: 7. Germline-derived CDR1 and CDR2 are SEHNR and FQNEAQ (reference sequence). CDR3 protein: CASSLELAGGNSPLHF. CDR3 DNA: TGTGCCAGCAGCTTAGAATTGGCAGGGGGGAATTCACCCCTCCACTTT.